The entry below describes one T cell receptor (beta chain). Only one count was recorded for this clone. Its antigen is still unknown. Base quality data are lacking; no much larger clone is found one base away. The sample originates from a study of blood T cell repertoires in COVID-19 (dated by TCRdb to the early 2020s). Some background on the complete study: Collaborator samples came from the United States, Italy and Spain and covered acute and convalescent phases of COVID-19. The prospective study material was composed of cDNA or gDNA derived from T cells, B-cell-depleted T cells, or PBMCs. Deeply sampled blood TCRbeta repertoires from subjects exposed to, actively infected with, or recovered from COVID-19 were included in the dataset. The repertoires were released in a freely available public database meant as a resource for research on the immune response to SARS-CoV-2. The samples were drawn from the first 160 participants of the ongoing ImmuneRACE study and from over 950 subjects provided by 6 global collaborators. Nearly every sample came with metadata listing a de-identified subject ID, COVID-19 status, age in years and sex. Where HLA class I and class II types were available, the types were taken from metadata supplied by the sample provider, not from assay-based typing. What the study reported, not specific to this receptor: The amount of clinical and demographic metadata varied by source and participant and was provided uncurated.

The germline V gene yields KGHDR for CDR1 and SFDVKD for CDR2. V is trimmed back by 7 bases and J by 1 base, and the junction contains 10 bases that no gene match accounts for. The CDR3 contains 16 residues, cysteine and phenylalanine counted. CDR3 DNA is the only sequence kept; it has 48 bases, read in frame from the first base. The immunoSEQ Assay, a bias-controlled multiplex PCR, was used to amplify TCRbeta CDR3 regions from genomic DNA. From the authors' description of their analysis: Within the assay, amplification of reference gene primers was used to estimate how many nucleated cells each sample contained. To quantify the absolute abundance of each unique TCRbeta CDR3 rearrangement, sequence reads were collapsed and filtered. For each sample, productive Simpson clonality was calculated by taking the square root of Simpson's diversity index across productive rearrangements. The table comes from immuneACCESS by way of TCRdb, which keeps in-frame sequences with V and J called. Part of the clones is missing from these tables; in studies checked, under half for an unresolved V gene and the rest for unknown reasons. That table supplies the V and J calls and clone size; D and trimming were determined from the DNA. For this sample the table gives 120,000 to 150,000 clones, of which about 82% were detected only once. Clones ranked in the top ten supply about 8% of the sample.

Whole blood was collected in K2EDTA tubes by collaborating institutions according to the institutions' own protocols. Collaborator samples were shipped for TCRbeta analysis as frozen whole blood, isolated PBMCs, or DNA extracted from either sample type. The V gene is TRBV24-1 and the J gene is TRBJ2-3; 7 bases in the middle match TRBD1. The sample taken for sequencing was peripheral blood. This clonotype was obtained from a woman in her sixties with acute or convalescent COVID-19. The nucleotide sequence reads TGTGCCACCAGCCCGAGGGGGCACCTACGCACAGATACGCAGTATTTT. This sequence encodes CATSPRGHLRTDTQYF.